This T cell receptor (beta chain) was sequenced in a study of blood T cell repertoires in COVID-19. At the level of the study: Donors in the United States, Italy and Spain gave samples during acute or convalescent COVID-19.

V was pared by 4 bases and J by 4 bases, with 13 bases between. The CDR3 is made up of 14 amino acids. Germline-derived CDR1 and CDR2 are MNHEY and SVGAGI. The method was immunoSEQ multiplex PCR; TCRdb's version includes in-frame clones alone and lacks a portion of them. The sample lists about 150,000 clones, over 65% seen once, with roughly 1.8% in the top ten. Sequencing was performed on peripheral blood. This clonotype was sampled from a man at least 80 years old with acute or convalescent COVID-19. This chain uses TRBV6-5 with TRBJ1-1; D is possibly TRBD1 (6 bases). CDR3 coding DNA: TGTGCCAGCAGTTCCTCTTACAGGGCCACTGAAGCTTTCTTT. Its translation: CASSSSYRATEAFF.